The clone carrying this T cell receptor (beta chain) showed up just once. The antigen is unknown. Germline V gene sequence: CDR1 WSHSY, CDR2 SAAADI. This CDR3 is built from 13 residues. Trimming cost V 7 bases and J 2 bases; bases outside gene matches: 4. The entry originates in a study of Ad26.COV2.S vaccination and SARS-CoV-2 variants. At the level of the study: Doses of Ad26.COV2.S were injected into muscle once or twice, 56 days apart.

TCRdb's copy holds only in-frame clones and misses some; the assay was immunoSEQ multiplex PCR. The top ten hold less than 2% of the sample, which has 300,000 to 350,000 clones, about 86% seen once. Study-level points and caveats: Possible underestimation of total T cell responses by the TCR breadth and depth analyses was noted. Spike-specific TCR breadth in vaccine recipients exceeded that seen in placebo recipients. Vaccine and placebo recipients had similar non-spike TCR breadth.

Treatment here: 15 to 20 received Ad26.COV2.S at low or high dose, single or two shots; about 5 received placebo; per-sample allocation not given. Samples were taken on day 63 after the first vaccine or placebo injection. The sample was peripheral blood, taken in a trial of Ad26.COV2.S vaccine versus placebo. The J gene is TRBJ2-7, the V gene TRBV10-2; 8 positions agree with TRBD2. This clonotype was sampled from a person between 18 and 59 years old who received the Ad26.COV2.S COVID-19 vaccine or a placebo. CDR3 residues: CASTSGGAYEQYF. The CDR3 DNA is TGCGCCAGCACGAGCGGGGGAGCCTACGAGCAGTACTTC.